Listed here are 17 T cell receptor beta chains from one sample, sequenced in a study of blood T cell repertoires in COVID-19. Generated by immunoSEQ multiplex PCR, the TCRdb table keeps only in-frame clones and is missing some. The sample has around 700,000 clones; around 90% are singletons. The sequenced sample consisted of peripheral blood. These receptors originate from a woman between 18 and 29 years old with acute or convalescent COVID-19.

The genes are TRBV5-1 and TRBJ1-1; D might be TRBD1 (6 bases). The germline V gene has CDR1 SGHRS and CDR2 YFSETQ. The CDR3 loop spans 15 amino acids. The germline V and J ends were trimmed by 0 bases and 6 bases, with 15 bases remaining between them. CDR3 sequence: CASSLAAGVSAEAFF. CDR3 DNA: TGCGCCAGCAGCTTGGCGGCAGGGGTTAGCGCTGAAGCTTTCTTT.

The chain is built from TRBV5-1 and TRBJ1-2, with D tentatively TRBD1 (5 bases). Germline values: CDR1 SGHRS, CDR2 YFSETQ. V lost 0 bases and J lost 4, with 10 bases in between. The CDR3 loop spans 14 amino acids. The CDR3: CASSLAGPAYGYTF. The CDR3 region has the DNA TGCGCCAGCAGCTTGGCAGGGCCCGCCTATGGCTACACCTTC.

V usage is TRBV4-3 and J usage is TRBJ2-3, with 10 bases identical to TRBD2. The CDR3 totals 17 residues. Germline trimming cut 0 bases from V and 6 bases from J; bases unmatched to any gene: 9. Germline V gives CDR1 LGHNA, CDR2 YSLEER. The CDR3 DNA reads as TGCGCCAGCAGCCAAGACGGTAGCGGGGGGCCAGGGGATACGCAGTATTTT. Its translation is CASSQDGSGGPGDTQYF.

The table lists this clone with a count of one. The V call is TRBV18, the J call TRBJ1-1; the match to TRBD1 covers 12 bases. CDR3 size: 14 residues. Per germline, CDR1 KGHSH and CDR2 LQKENI. The trim removed 2 bases at V and 7 bases at J, leaving 2 bases unmatched. The CDR3 DNA follows: TGTGCCAGCTCACCAGGGACAGGGGGCGGTGAAGCTTTCTTT. This translates into CASSPGTGGGEAFF.

This chain connects TRBV5-4 to TRBJ2-1, with 8 bases aligning to TRBD1. The CDR3 sequence is 15 residues long. V was pared by 4 bases and J by 6 bases, with 9 bases of the junction left unmatched. Germline values: CDR1 SGHNT, CDR2 YYREEE (reference sequence). CDR3 loop: CASSQQGARVNEQFF. The CDR3 nucleotides are TGTGCCAGCAGCCAGCAGGGGGCTCGGGTCAATGAGCAGTTCTTC.

There are a few counts of this clone. The V gene is TRBV7-2, the J gene TRBJ2-7; a weak D match, TRBD1 (6 bases). Between the trimmed V and J ends, which lost 4 bases and 5 bases, there was a span of 21 bases. CDR3 length equals 16 residues. Germline V CDR1 and CDR2: SGHTA, FQGNSA. DNA of the CDR3: TGTGCCAGCAGCTGGATTCCGGGACAAAGAGGCAACGAGCAGTACTTC. As protein: CASSWIPGQRGNEQYF.

This chain uses TRBV9 with TRBJ1-3; D is unclear. CDR1 is SGDLS, CDR2 YYNGEE, per germline. The CDR3 covers 17 residues. Trimming cost V 0 bases and J 1 base, with 14 bases left between them. The CDR3 sequence: CASSVALREGSGNTIYF. CDR3 sequence (DNA): TGTGCCAGCAGCGTAGCTTTGAGGGAAGGGTCTGGAAACACCATATATTTT.

The V gene is TRBV14, the J gene TRBJ1-6; D possibly corresponds to TRBD1 (5 bases). Germline V lookup: CDR1 SGHDN, CDR2 FVKESK. The CDR3 is 15 amino acids. The germline V and J ends were trimmed by 7 bases and 7 bases, with 17 bases remaining between them. The CDR3 protein is CASTRARGKNSPLHF. The CDR3 DNA is TGTGCCAGCACCCGTGCTCGGGGGAAGAATTCACCCCTCCACTTT.

The sample holds a few counts of this clone. Within the sample, other DNA sequences also encode this same CDR3. V usage is TRBV6-2 or TRBV6-3 and J usage is TRBJ1-5; D ambiguous. CDR3 length equals 14 residues. Germline V CDR1 and CDR2: MNHEY, SVGEGT. Trimming removed 4 bases from V and 2 bases from J, with 9 bases in between. The CDR3 DNA follows: TGTGCCAGCAGTTCCAGAACCGGCAATCAGCCCCAGCATTTT. It translates to CASSSRTGNQPQHF.

This chain connects TRBV10-3 to TRBJ2-7; 10 bases fit TRBD2. Germline values: CDR1 ENHRY, CDR2 SYGVKD. Unmatched junction bases numbered 5, after V lost 2 bases and J lost 1 base. The CDR3 runs to 16 residues. The DNA for the CDR3 is TGTGCCATCAGTGAGACCGGGACTAGCGCGTCCTACGAGCAGTACTTC. Translating gives CAISETGTSASYEQYF.

The CDR3 region is CASSLGQKNEKLFF. The CDR3 region has the DNA TGTGCCAGCAGCCTGGGGCAGAAAAATGAAAAACTGTTTTTT. The V call is TRBV7-9, the J call TRBJ1-4, with TRBD1 as a possible D gene (5 bases). This CDR3 has 14 amino acids. Per germline, CDR1 SEHNR and CDR2 FQNEAQ (reference sequence). The V end was cut by 5 bases, the J end by 5 bases, with 12 bases between.

This clone was picked up one time. The rearrangement links TRBV7-2 to TRBJ1-1, with a tentative D call TRBD1 (6 bases). The V gene lost 5 bases and the J gene lost 8 bases, with 15 bases spanning the gap. Germline CDR1 SGHTA, CDR2 FQGNSA. This CDR3 region has 13 residues. CDR3 bases: TGTGCCAGCAGCGTCAGGGGAGTGAGGGAAGCTTTCTTT. Translating gives CASSVRGVREAFF.

V and J are TRBV15 and TRBJ1-4; 10 bases match TRBD1. Germline CDR1 is LNHNV and CDR2 is YYDKDF (reference sequence). With 0 bases clipped from V and 7 bases from J, the junction kept 2 bases outside the gene matches. The CDR3 is made up of 15 amino acids. The CDR3 DNA is TGTGCCACCAGCAGAGAAGGACAGGGGGGTGAAAAACTGTTTTTT. This gives the protein CATSREGQGGEKLFF. Filled out from reference TRBV15 and TRBJ1-4, the complete variable domain reads DAMVIQNPRYQVTQFGKPVTLSCSQTLNHNVMYWYQQKSSQAPKLLFHYYDKDFNNEADTPDNFQSRRPNTSFCFLDIRSPGLGDTAMYLCATSREGQGGEKLFFGSGTQLSVL.

This clone showed up just once. Here the CDR3 reads CAMRRENTEAFF. CDR3 in DNA: TGTGCCATGCGCAGGGAGAACACTGAAGCTTTCTTT. The V and J genes are TRBV19 and TRBJ1-1; a possible D gene is TRBD1 (5 bases). Germline V gives CDR1 LNHDA, CDR2 SQIVND (reference sequence). This CDR3 comprises 12 residues. V shed 10 bases and J shed 1 base, with 10 bases lying between them.

The chain employs TRBV30 and TRBJ2-7; 8 bases are a match to TRBD1. Germline assignment: CDR1 GTSNPN and CDR2 SVGIG (reference sequence). The CDR3 is 17 amino acids. Germline trimming cut 4 bases from V and 2 bases from J; bases unmatched to any gene: 16. The CDR3 is CAWMQPDRETPAYEQYF. DNA for the CDR3: TGTGCCTGGATGCAACCGGACAGGGAAACTCCCGCCTACGAGCAGTACTTC.

This clone was detected only once. CDR3 loop: CASSPTPPGHMNTEAFF. The CDR3 DNA follows: TGTGCCAGCAGTCCCACCCCGCCAGGACATATGAACACTGAAGCTTTCTTT. The chain combines TRBV6-6 with TRBJ1-1, with TRBD1 as a possible D gene (5 bases). Trimming stripped 5 bases from V and 0 bases from J, with 19 bases between. CDR1 MNHNY and CDR2 SVGAGI come from the germline V gene (reference sequence). The CDR3 has 17 amino acids.

The sample holds one count of this clone. The V call is TRBV6-1, the J call TRBJ1-1; D is possibly TRBD1 (5 bases). V was trimmed by 5 bases and J by 5 bases, leaving 12 bases between them. The CDR3 has 13 amino acids. CDR1 and CDR2 from the germline V gene are MNHNS and SASEGT. The CDR3 reads CASSYQGGTEAFF. The CDR3 nucleotides are TGTGCCAGCAGTTATCAGGGAGGGACTGAAGCTTTCTTT.